Presented here are 27 T cell receptor beta chains from one specimen sequenced in a study of control samples from healthy donors and cancer patients (dated by TCRdb to 2020 to 2021). The receptor library was made with the immunoSEQ multiplex PCR assay. Drawn from immuneACCESS, this table holds only the in-frame rearrangements with V and J called that TCRdb kept. Clones are partly lost; checked studies trace under half to an unresolved V gene and leave the rest unexplained. The sample table contains about 18,000 clones; only one count was recorded for around four fifths of them. The top ten hold approximately 32% of the sample. Sequencing used PBMCs. The receptors shown here come from a woman in her seventies with lung cancer.

V usage is TRBV7-2 and J usage is TRBJ2-5; D call uncertain. CDR1 is SGHTA and CDR2 is FQGNSA in the germline V gene. The CDR3 consists of 11 residues. Trimming stripped 5 bases from V and 5 bases from J, with 6 bases between. For the CDR3, the DNA is TGTGCCAGCAGCCCTCTGGAGACCCAGTACTTC. Amino acids: CASSPLETQYF.

V and J are TRBV9 and TRBJ2-3; tentative D call: TRBD1 (6 bases). CDR1 and CDR2 (germline): SGDLS, YYNGEE. Trimming cost V 4 bases and J 0 bases, with 9 bases left between them. The CDR3 loop spans 14 amino acids. CDR3 nucleotides: TGTGCCAGCAGCCCAGGGGTTAGCACAGATACGCAGTATTTT. Residues: CASSPGVSTDTQYF.

DNA for the CDR3: TGTGCCAGTAGTATTGAGGAGGGCCTTGGTTACGAGCAGTACTTC. This codes for CASSIEEGLGYEQYF. This chain connects TRBV19 to TRBJ2-7, with a weak D call TRBD2 (6 bases). V was clipped by 3 bases and J by 4 bases, with 16 bases between them. Germline CDR1 is LNHDA and CDR2 is SQIVND (reference sequence). There are 15 residues in the CDR3.

This rearrangement joins TRBV2 to TRBJ2-3, with a weak D call TRBD2 (6 bases). Trimming left V 7 bases short and J 4 bases short, with 18 bases between. CDR1 and CDR2 from the germline V gene are SNHLY and FYNNEI. This CDR3 has 15 residues. The chain's CDR3 is CASKGGLGSADTQYF. CDR3 nucleotides: TGTGCCAGCAAGGGAGGCCTCGGAAGCGCAGATACGCAGTATTTT.

This chain joins TRBV7-2 and TRBJ1-6; 7 bases align to TRBD1. V shed 1 base, J shed 10 bases, and the junction held 7 bases outside the gene matches. CDR3 length: 15 amino acids. The germline V gene has CDR1 SGHTA and CDR2 FQGNSA. For the CDR3, the DNA is TGTGCCAGCAGCTTAGTTTCCAGGGGGGGATCACCCCTCCACTTT. Its protein product is CASSLVSRGGSPLHF.

This clone was observed a handful of times. V gene TRBV27 combines with J gene TRBJ1-2; TRBD1 is a possible D gene (5 bases). CDR3 length equals 15 residues. V was cut by 3 bases and J by 7 bases, with 18 bases left in between. Germline loops: CDR1 MNHEY, CDR2 SMNVEV (reference sequence). In nucleotides, the CDR3 is TGTGCCAGCAGTTTTGGAGTGGGGCAGACAAGTGGCTACACCTTC. Protein product: CASSFGVGQTSGYTF.

A single count supports this clone. For the CDR3, the DNA is TGTGCCTGGAGTCCTTACAGGGAAGCTTTCTTT. Protein product: CAWSPYREAFF. V usage is TRBV30 and J usage is TRBJ1-1; D perhaps matches TRBD1 (5 bases). The CDR3 runs 11 residues. Trimming cost V 2 bases and J 8 bases, with 9 bases left between them. Germline V gene data show CDR1 as GTSNPN and CDR2 as SVGIG (reference sequence).

The J gene is TRBJ1-5, the V gene TRBV28, with D tentatively TRBD1 (5 bases). The V end was cut by 6 bases, the J end by 4 bases, with 19 bases between. Germline CDR1 MDHEN, CDR2 SYDVKM. This CDR3 contains 16 residues. The CDR3 region has the DNA TGTGCCAGCAGCTTCCAACGGGGCATTTCGAATCAGCCCCAGCATTTT. Its translation: CASSFQRGISNQPQHF.

This rearrangement joins TRBV5-1 to TRBJ2-1; D not certain. Germline CDR1 is SGHRS and CDR2 is YFSETQ. The CDR3 is made up of 15 amino acids. V was cut by 2 bases and J by 3 bases, with 12 bases left in between. The CDR3 coding sequence is TGCGCCAGCAGCTTTTCACCAGGAGACTACAATGAGCAGTTCTTC. Translated, it gives CASSFSPGDYNEQFF.

The chain uses TRBV9 and TRBJ1-2; D is possibly TRBD1 (5 bases). V was cut by 3 bases and J by 1 base, with 7 bases left in between. CDR1 SGDLS and CDR2 YYNGEE come from the germline V gene. The length of the CDR3 is 13 residues. CDR3 bases: TGTGCCAGCAGCGGGGGGAATAACTATGGCTACACCTTC. Translating gives CASSGGNNYGYTF.

This clone occurred a few times. The CDR3: CASSLKRGTQYF. As DNA, the CDR3 is TGTGCCAGCAGTTTAAAGCGCGGGACCCAGTACTTC. The chain recombines TRBV12-3 or TRBV12-4 with TRBJ2-5; D call uncertain. Trimming removed 2 bases from V and 7 bases from J, with 8 bases in between. This CDR3 is built from 12 residues.

This chain links TRBV7-9 with TRBJ1-5, with TRBD1 matching 7 bases. Germline loops: CDR1 SEHNR, CDR2 FQNEAQ (reference sequence). With 4 bases clipped from V and 3 bases from J, the junction kept 6 bases outside the gene matches. The CDR3 loop spans 15 amino acids. The CDR3 DNA follows: TGTGCCAGCAGCTCGGTGGACAGGTACAATCAGCCCCAGCATTTT. Encoded protein: CASSSVDRYNQPQHF.

The chain carries TRBV6-6 and TRBJ2-7; TRBD2 agrees at 10 bases. Germline-derived CDR1 and CDR2 are MNHNY and SVGAGI (reference sequence). With 2 bases clipped from V and 6 bases from J, the junction kept 10 bases outside the gene matches. This CDR3 is 16 amino acids long. The CDR3 sequence is CASSYPGAGGLGEQYF. CDR3 DNA: TGTGCCAGCAGTTACCCCGGAGCGGGAGGGCTCGGCGAGCAGTACTTC.

This chain links TRBV11-2 with TRBJ2-2; possibly TRBD2 for D (5 bases). V was cut by 3 bases and J by 4 bases, with 12 bases left in between. The germline CDR1 and CDR2 sequences are SGHAT and FQNNGV. The CDR3 covers 15 residues. In nucleotides, the CDR3 is TGTGCCAGCAGCTTCACTAGGCTGGGCACCGGGGAGCTGTTTTTT. This codes for CASSFTRLGTGELFF.

The rearrangement links TRBV18 to TRBJ1-5, with D perhaps TRBD1 (6 bases). Trimming left V 3 bases short and J 8 bases short, with 11 bases between. The CDR3 loop spans 13 amino acids. Germline CDR1 is KGHSH and CDR2 is LQKENI. This chain's CDR3 is CASSPDQGKPQHF. The CDR3, as DNA: TGTGCCAGCTCACCCGATCAGGGGAAGCCCCAGCATTTT.

The V call is TRBV11-2, the J call TRBJ2-7, with D possibly called TRBD1 or TRBD2 (5 bases each). V dropped 1 base and J dropped 5 bases, with 18 bases sitting between them. CDR1 and CDR2 from the germline V gene are SGHAT and FQNNGV. The CDR3 runs 16 residues. The CDR3 reads CASSLGLVAGRNEQYF. The CDR3 nucleotides read TGTGCCAGCAGCTTAGGGCTCGTGGCAGGGAGAAACGAGCAGTACTTC.

V gene TRBV6-2 or TRBV6-3 combines with J gene TRBJ2-5; the D gene is possibly TRBD1 (6 bases). CDR3 length: 14 amino acids. Germline lookup yields CDR1 MNHEY and CDR2 SVGEGT. Trimming took 0 bases from V and 5 from J, leaving 10 bases between them. The CDR3 region is CASSYSSGAETQYF. The CDR3 DNA reads TGTGCCAGCAGTTACTCGTCAGGGGCCGAGACCCAGTACTTC.

The V gene is TRBV10-3, the J gene TRBJ1-1; D remains ambiguous. This CDR3 spans 15 amino acids. Germline values: CDR1 ENHRY, CDR2 SYGVKD. Trimming left V 0 bases short and J 1 base short, with 9 bases between. CDR3 nucleotides: TGTGCCATCAGTGAGTCCCGGGGAAGGAACACTGAAGCTTTCTTT. The encoded protein is CAISESRGRNTEAFF.

CDR3 nucleotide sequence: TGTGCCAGCAGTAAAGTCTACGAGCAGTACTTC. Translation gives CASSKVYEQYF. This rearrangement joins TRBV5-8 to TRBJ2-7; no reliable D call. Trimming pared 5 bases from V and 3 bases from J, leaving 6 bases between. CDR1 is SGHTS and CDR2 is YDEGEE in the germline V gene. The CDR3 extends over 11 amino acids.

This chain connects TRBV2 to TRBJ2-1; D may correspond to TRBD1 or TRBD2 (5 bases each). Germline CDR1 SNHLY, CDR2 FYNNEI. V was shortened by 7 bases and J by 5 bases, with 12 bases between the two germline ends. The CDR3 consists of 13 residues. The CDR3 region has the DNA TGTGCCAGCATCCGGGACGTCAACAATGAGCAGTTCTTC. Translating gives CASIRDVNNEQFF.

The chain carries TRBV9 and TRBJ2-3; TRBD1 or TRBD2 may be the D gene (5 bases each). CDR3 size: 14 residues. The germline V and J ends were trimmed by 0 bases and 1 base, with 6 bases remaining between them. CDR1 is SGDLS and CDR2 is YYNGEE in the germline V gene. CDR3 sequence: CASSVVGGTDTQYF. As DNA, the CDR3 is TGTGCCAGCAGCGTAGTGGGGGGCACAGATACGCAGTATTTT.

This clone was detected only a few times. V gene TRBV9 combines with J gene TRBJ2-5, with 12 bases aligning to TRBD2. Germline V CDR1 and CDR2: SGDLS, YYNGEE. The CDR3 totals 17 residues. Trimming took 0 bases from V and 5 from J; bases not matched to a gene: 8. CDR3 sequence: CASSVGTSGTRGETQYF. CDR3 nucleotides: TGTGCCAGCAGCGTAGGGACTAGCGGGACGAGAGGGGAGACCCAGTACTTC.

The chain employs TRBV5-6 and TRBJ1-1, with a tentative D call TRBD1 (6 bases). Trimming left V 5 bases short and J 4 bases short, with 15 bases between. The CDR3 totals 14 residues. Per germline, CDR1 SGHDT and CDR2 YYEEEE. CDR3 nucleotide sequence: TGTGCCAGCAGAGAGCAGGGGATGGCCACTGAAGCTTTCTTT. It encodes CASREQGMATEAFF.

This chain uses TRBV28 with TRBJ1-2; 7 bases fit TRBD1. This CDR3 region has 14 residues. Germline trimming cut 2 bases from V and 3 bases from J; bases unmatched to any gene: 3. Germline-derived CDR1 and CDR2 are MDHEN and SYDVKM. The DNA of the CDR3 is TGTGCCAGCAGTTTAAACAGGGGCGACTATGGCTACACCTTC. Encoded protein: CASSLNRGDYGYTF.

The chain joins TRBV15 to TRBJ2-5; D is perhaps TRBD2 (6 bases). Trimming cost V 3 bases and J 5 bases, with 16 bases left between them. The CDR3 runs to 15 residues. CDR1 and CDR2 (germline): LNHNV, YYDKDF (reference sequence). The CDR3 DNA sequence: TGTGCCACCAGCAGTACAACCGGGACTTTGGAGACCCAGTACTTC. It yields the protein CATSSTTGTLETQYF.

The chain couples TRBV18 to TRBJ1-1; 9 bases map to TRBD1. Per germline, CDR1 KGHSH and CDR2 LQKENI. Trimming at V came to 9 bases and at J to 3 bases, leaving 5 bases not matched to a gene. The CDR3 covers 13 residues. This CDR3 is CASRQGGDTEAFF. The CDR3, as DNA: TGTGCCAGTAGACAGGGGGGGGACACTGAAGCTTTCTTT.

The chain employs TRBV4-2 and TRBJ2-1; possible D gene TRBD2, 6 bases. The CDR3 contains 16 residues. V was shortened by 5 bases and J by 5 bases, with 19 bases between the two germline ends. CDR1 and CDR2 from the germline V gene are LGHNA and YNFKEQ. The CDR3 is CASSALAPNPNNEQFF. The CDR3 DNA sequence: TGTGCCAGCAGCGCGCTAGCGCCCAACCCCAACAATGAGCAGTTCTTC.